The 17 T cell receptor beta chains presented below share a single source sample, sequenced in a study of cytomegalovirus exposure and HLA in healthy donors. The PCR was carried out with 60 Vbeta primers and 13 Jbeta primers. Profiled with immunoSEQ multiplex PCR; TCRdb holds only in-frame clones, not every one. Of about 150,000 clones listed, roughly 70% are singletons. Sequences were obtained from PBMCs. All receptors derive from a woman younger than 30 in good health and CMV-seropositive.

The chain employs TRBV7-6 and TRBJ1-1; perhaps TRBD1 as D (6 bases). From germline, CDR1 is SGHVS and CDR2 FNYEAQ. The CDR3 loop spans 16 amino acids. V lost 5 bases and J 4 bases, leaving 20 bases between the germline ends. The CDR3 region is CASSPVKTGSPTEAFF. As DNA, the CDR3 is TGTGCCAGCAGCCCCGTAAAGACAGGTTCACCCACTGAAGCTTTCTTT.

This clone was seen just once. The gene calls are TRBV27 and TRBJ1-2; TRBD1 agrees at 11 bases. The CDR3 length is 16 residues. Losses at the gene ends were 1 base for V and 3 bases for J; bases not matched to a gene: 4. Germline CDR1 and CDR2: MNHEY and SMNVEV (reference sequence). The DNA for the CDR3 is TGTGCCAGCAGTTTATTGACGGGACAGGGGGACTATGGCTACACCTTC. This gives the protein CASSLLTGQGDYGYTF.

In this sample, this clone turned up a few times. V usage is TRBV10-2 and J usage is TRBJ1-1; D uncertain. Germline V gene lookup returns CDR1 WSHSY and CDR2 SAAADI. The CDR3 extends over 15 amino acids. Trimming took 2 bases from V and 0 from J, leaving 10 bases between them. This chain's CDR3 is CASSEDIFLNTEAFF. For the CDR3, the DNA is TGCGCCAGCAGTGAGGACATTTTCTTGAACACTGAAGCTTTCTTT.

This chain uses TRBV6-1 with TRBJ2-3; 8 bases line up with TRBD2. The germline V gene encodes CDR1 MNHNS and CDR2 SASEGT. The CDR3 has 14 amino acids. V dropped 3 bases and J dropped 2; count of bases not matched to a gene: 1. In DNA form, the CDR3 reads TGTGCCAGCAGTGACGGGGGGGCCACAGATACGCAGTATTTT. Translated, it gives CASSDGGATDTQYF.

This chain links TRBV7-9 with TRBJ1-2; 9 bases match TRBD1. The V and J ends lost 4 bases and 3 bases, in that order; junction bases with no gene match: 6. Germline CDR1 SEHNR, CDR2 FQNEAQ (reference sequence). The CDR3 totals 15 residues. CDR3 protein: CASSSQGTGYYGYTF. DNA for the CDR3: TGTGCCAGCAGCTCGCAGGGGACAGGGTACTATGGCTACACCTTC.

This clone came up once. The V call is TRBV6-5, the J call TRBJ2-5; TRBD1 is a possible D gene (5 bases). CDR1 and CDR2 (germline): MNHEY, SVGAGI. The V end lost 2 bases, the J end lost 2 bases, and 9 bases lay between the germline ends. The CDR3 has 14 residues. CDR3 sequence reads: CASSYLDRQETQYF. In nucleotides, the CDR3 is TGTGCCAGCAGTTACCTTGACAGACAAGAGACCCAGTACTTC.

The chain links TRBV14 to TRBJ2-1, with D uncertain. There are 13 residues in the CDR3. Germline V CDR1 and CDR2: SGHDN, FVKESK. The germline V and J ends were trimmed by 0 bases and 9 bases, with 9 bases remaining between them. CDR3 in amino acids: CASSQDLKSEQFF. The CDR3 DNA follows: TGTGCCAGCAGCCAAGATCTAAAGTCTGAGCAGTTCTTC.

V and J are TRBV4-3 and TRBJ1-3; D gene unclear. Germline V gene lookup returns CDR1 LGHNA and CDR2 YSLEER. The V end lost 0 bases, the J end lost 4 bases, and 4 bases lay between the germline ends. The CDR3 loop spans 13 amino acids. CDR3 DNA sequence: TGCGCCAGCAGCCAAGATCTGGGAAACACCATATATTTT. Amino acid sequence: CASSQDLGNTIYF.

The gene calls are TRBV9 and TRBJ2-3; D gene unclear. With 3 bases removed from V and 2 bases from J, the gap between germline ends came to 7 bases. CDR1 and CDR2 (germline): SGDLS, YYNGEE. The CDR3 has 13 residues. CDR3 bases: TGTGCCAGCAGCGCACAAGACACAGATACGCAGTATTTT. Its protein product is CASSAQDTDTQYF.

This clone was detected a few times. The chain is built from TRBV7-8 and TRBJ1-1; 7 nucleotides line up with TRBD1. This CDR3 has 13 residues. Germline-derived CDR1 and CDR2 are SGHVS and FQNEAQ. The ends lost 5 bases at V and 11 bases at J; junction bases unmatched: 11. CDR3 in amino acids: CASSARQGITAFF. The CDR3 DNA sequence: TGTGCCAGCAGCGCAAGACAGGGAATAACGGCTTTCTTT.

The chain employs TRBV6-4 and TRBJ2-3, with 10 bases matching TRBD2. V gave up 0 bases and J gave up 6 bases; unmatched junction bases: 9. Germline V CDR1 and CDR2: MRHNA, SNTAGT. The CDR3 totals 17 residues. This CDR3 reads CASSDSASGGASDTQYF. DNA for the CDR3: TGTGCCAGCAGTGACTCGGCGAGCGGGGGGGCGTCGGATACGCAGTATTTT.

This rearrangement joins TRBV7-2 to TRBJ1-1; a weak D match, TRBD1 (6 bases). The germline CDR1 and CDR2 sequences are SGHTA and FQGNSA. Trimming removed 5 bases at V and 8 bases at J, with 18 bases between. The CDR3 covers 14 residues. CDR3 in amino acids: CASSLRGTRGEAFF. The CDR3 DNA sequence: TGTGCCAGCAGCCTTAGGGGGACCAGGGGAGAAGCTTTCTTT.

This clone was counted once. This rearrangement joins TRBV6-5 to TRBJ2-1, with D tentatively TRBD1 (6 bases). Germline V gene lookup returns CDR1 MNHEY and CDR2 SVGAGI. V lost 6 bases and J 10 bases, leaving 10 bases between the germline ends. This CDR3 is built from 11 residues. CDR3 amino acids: CASRAGTEQFF. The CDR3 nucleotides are TGTGCCAGCAGGGCCGGGACAGAGCAGTTCTTC.

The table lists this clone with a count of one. Written as DNA, the CDR3 is TGTGCGCACCCCGGGGAGGAGTTGAACACTGAAGCTTTCTTT. Amino acids: CAHPGEELNTEAFF. The V and J genes are TRBV2 and TRBJ1-1; no definite D call. The CDR3 has 14 amino acids. Germline assignment: CDR1 SNHLY and CDR2 FYNNEI.

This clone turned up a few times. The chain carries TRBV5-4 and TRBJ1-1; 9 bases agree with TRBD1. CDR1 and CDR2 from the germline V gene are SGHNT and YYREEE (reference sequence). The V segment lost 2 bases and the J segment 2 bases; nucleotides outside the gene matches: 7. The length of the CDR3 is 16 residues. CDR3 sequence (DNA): TGTGCCAGCAGCTTTGGGGGACAGGGCTATAACACTGAAGCTTTCTTT. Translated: CASSFGGQGYNTEAFF.

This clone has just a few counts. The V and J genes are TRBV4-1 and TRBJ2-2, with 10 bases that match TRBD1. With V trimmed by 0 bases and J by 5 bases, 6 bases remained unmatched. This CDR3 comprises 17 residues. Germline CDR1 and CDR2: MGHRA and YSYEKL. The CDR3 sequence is CASSQEQTGGWTGELFF. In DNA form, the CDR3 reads TGCGCCAGCAGCCAAGAACAGACAGGGGGCTGGACCGGGGAGCTGTTTTTT.

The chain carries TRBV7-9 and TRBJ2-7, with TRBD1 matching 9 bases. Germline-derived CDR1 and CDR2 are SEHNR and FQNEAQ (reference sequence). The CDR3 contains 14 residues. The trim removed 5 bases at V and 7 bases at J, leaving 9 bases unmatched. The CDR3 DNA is TGTGCCAGCAGCGAGGGACAGGGCCACGGGGAGCAGTACTTC. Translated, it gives CASSEGQGHGEQYF. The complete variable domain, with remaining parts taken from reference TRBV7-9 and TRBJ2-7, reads DTGVSQNPRHKITKRGQNVTFRCDPISEHNRLYWYRQTLGQGPEFLTYFQNEAQLEKSRLLSDRFSAERPKGSFSTLEIQRTEQGDSAMYLCASSEGQGHGEQYFGPGTRLTVT.